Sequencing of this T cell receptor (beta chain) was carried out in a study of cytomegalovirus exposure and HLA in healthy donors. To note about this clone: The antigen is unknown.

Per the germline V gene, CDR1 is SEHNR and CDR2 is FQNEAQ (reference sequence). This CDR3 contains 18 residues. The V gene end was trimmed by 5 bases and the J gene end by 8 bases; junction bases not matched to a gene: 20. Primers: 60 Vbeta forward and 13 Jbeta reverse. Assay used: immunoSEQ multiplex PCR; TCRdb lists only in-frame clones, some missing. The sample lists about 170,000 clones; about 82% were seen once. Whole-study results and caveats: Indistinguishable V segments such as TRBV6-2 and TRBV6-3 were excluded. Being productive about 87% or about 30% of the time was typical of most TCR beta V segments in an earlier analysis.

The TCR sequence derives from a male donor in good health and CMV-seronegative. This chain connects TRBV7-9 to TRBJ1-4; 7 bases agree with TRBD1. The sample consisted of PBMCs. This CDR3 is CASSPGVAAGGTGEKLFF. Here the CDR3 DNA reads TGTGCCAGCAGCCCTGGGGTGGCAGCAGGGGGGACCGGCGAAAAACTGTTTTTT.